This TCR beta chain was found in a study of cytomegalovirus exposure and HLA in healthy donors. Germline V CDR1 and CDR2: KGHSH, LQKENI. The V gene end was trimmed by 4 bases and the J gene end by 6 bases; junction bases not matched to a gene: 1. This CDR3 is built from 14 residues. The PCR employed 60 Vbeta primers together with 13 Jbeta primers. Profiling relied on immunoSEQ multiplex PCR, and the TCRdb table lists in-frame clones only, not all of them. This table holds 160,000 or so clones, roughly 77% found once. This chain joins TRBV18 and TRBJ1-6; TRBD1 aligns across 9 bases. The sample taken for sequencing was PBMCs. The TCR originated in a man aged 25-40 years in good health and CMV-seropositive. DNA for the CDR3: TGTGCCAGCTCACGGGACAGGGCTAATTCACCCCTCCACTTT. As protein: CASSRDRANSPLHF.